This T cell receptor (beta chain) was recorded in a study of CD8 T cells in ankylosing spondylitis. Study-level results: Past studies reported some motif variants in reactive arthritis synovial fluid and blood. A TCR beta motif of under ten highly homologous variants seemed to mark ankylosing spondylitis blood. Matched synovial fluid from ankylosing spondylitis patients was reported to be enriched for disease-linked clones. Disease-linked clones proved CD8+ and comparatively uncommon in peripheral blood.

On this clonotype: Its antigen is unknown.

This CDR3 has 14 residues. The trim removed 0 bases at V and 8 bases at J, leaving 5 bases unmatched. Germline V CDR1 and CDR2: DFQATT, SNEGSKA (reference sequence). Construction of TCR beta libraries was performed using quantitative 5'-RACE with molecular barcodes. TCRdb analysed the 5' RACE reads with MiXCR anew, one entry per CDR3 protein. The data show 470,000 or so distinct CDR3 sequences, 25% to 30% seen once. The chain recombines TRBV20-1 with TRBJ1-3; the match to TRBD1 covers 9 bases. The sequenced sample was blood, either unsorted or a sorted T cell fraction (not recorded which). This receptor was identified in a male donor with ankylosing spondylitis. CDR3 loop: CSARDRTGEDTIYF. DNA of the CDR3: TGCAGTGCTAGAGATCGGACAGGGGAGGACACCATATATTTT.